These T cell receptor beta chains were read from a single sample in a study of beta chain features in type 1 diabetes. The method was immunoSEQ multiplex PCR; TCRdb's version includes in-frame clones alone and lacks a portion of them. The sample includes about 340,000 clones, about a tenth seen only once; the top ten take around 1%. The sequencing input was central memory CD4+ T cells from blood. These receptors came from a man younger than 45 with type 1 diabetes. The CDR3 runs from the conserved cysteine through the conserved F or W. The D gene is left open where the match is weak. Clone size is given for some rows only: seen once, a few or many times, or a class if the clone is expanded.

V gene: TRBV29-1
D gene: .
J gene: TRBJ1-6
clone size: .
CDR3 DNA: TGCAGCGTAGGACGGGACCCCAACCCACCCCTCCACTTT
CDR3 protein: CSVGRDPNPPLHF

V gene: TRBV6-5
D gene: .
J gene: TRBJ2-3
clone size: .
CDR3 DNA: TGTGCCAGCAGTGGGGGCACTAGCACAGATACGCAGTATTTT
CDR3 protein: CASSGGTSTDTQYF

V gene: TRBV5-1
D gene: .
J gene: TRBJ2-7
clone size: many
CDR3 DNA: TGCGCCAGCAGTTTATCCGGGACGGGAACCTACGAGCAGTACTTC
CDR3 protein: CASSLSGTGTYEQYF

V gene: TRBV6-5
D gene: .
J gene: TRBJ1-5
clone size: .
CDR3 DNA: TGTGCCAGCAGGGAACAGGGAATCAATCAGCCCCAGCATTTT
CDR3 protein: CASREQGINQPQHF

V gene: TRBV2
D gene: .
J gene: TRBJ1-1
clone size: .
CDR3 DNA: TGTGCCAGCAGTGAGGACAAGCTAGGACAGAGCACTGAAGCTTTCTTT
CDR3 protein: CASSEDKLGQSTEAFF

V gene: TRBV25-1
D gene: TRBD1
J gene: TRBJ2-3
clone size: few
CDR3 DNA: TGTGCCAGCCCCCAAGGACAGGGGGCAATCCCAGATACGCAGTATTTT
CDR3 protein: CASPQGQGAIPDTQYF

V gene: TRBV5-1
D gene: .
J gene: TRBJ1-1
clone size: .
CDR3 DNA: TGCGCCAGCAGCTCTCTCGAAGGTCGCACTGAAGCTTTCTTT
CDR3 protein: CASSSLEGRTEAFF

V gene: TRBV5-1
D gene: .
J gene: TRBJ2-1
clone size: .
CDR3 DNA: TGCGCCAGCAGCTTGGAAGGCCACCCCGGCGCCAATGAGCAGTTCTTC
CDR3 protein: CASSLEGHPGANEQFF

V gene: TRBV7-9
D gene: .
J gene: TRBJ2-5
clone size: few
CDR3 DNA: TGTGCCAGCAGCTTAGCGAACCAGAGGGCAGAGACCCAGTACTTC
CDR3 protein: CASSLANQRAETQYF

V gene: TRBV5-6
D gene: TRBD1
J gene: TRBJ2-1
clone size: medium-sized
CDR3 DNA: TGTGCCAGCAGCACACAGGGGGCCCCCTACAATGAGCAGTTCTTC
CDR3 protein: CASSTQGAPYNEQFF

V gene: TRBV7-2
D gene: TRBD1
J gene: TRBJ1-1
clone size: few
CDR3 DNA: TGTGCCAGCAGTAAACAGGGGGACACTGAAGCTTTCTTT
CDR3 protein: CASSKQGDTEAFF

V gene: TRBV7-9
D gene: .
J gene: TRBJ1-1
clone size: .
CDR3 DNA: TGTGCCAGCAGCCCGCAGAAGAACACTGAAGCTTTCTTT
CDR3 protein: CASSPQKNTEAFF

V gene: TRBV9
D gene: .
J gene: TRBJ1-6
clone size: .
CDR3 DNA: TGTGCCAGCAGCGTGGCACCGGGCGCAAACAATTCACCCCTCCACTTT
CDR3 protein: CASSVAPGANNSPLHF

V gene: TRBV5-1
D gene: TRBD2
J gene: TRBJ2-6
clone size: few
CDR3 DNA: TGCGCCAGCAGGCGGGAGACTGGGGCCAACGTCCTGACTTTC
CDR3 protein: CASRRETGANVLTF

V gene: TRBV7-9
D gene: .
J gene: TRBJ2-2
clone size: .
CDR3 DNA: TGTGCCAGCAGCCCCCGGGGGGCCGACACCGGGGAGCTGTTTTTT
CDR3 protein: CASSPRGADTGELFF

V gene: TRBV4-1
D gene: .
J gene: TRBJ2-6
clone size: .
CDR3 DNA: TGCGCCAGCAGCCAAGATCCACCGGACCGCCCTCACCTCTACTCTGGGGCCAACGTCCTGACTTTC
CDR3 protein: CASSQDPPDRPHLYSGANVLTF

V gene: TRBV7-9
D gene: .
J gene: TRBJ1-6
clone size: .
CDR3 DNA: TGTGCCAGCAGCTCGACAGTAGATAATTCACCCCTCCACTTT
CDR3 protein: CASSSTVDNSPLHF

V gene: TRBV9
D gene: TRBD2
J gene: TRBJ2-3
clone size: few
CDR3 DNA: TGTGCCAGCAGCGTACTCGGGGGGGCCCCAGATACGCAGTATTTT
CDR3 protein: CASSVLGGAPDTQYF

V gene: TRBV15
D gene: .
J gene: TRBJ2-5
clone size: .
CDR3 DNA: TGTGCCACCAGCAGAGATAGAGTAATCGGGACCCAGTACTTC
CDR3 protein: CATSRDRVIGTQYF

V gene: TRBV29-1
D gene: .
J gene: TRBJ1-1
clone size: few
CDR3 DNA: TGCAGCGTTTGGGAGAACACTGAAGCTTTCTTT
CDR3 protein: CSVWENTEAFF

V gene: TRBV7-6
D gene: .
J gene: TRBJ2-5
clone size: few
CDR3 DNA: TGTGCCAGCAGCTTATATGAAGAGACCCAGTACTTC
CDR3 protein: CASSLYEETQYF

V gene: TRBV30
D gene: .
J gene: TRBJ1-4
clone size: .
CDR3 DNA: TGTGCCTGGAGTTCAGTTATTGCAACTAATGAAAAACTGTTTTTT
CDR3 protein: CAWSSVIATNEKLFF

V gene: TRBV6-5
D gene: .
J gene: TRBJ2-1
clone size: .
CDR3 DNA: TGTGCCAGCAGTTACGGGCAGGGGTACAATGAGCAGTTCTTC
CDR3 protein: CASSYGQGYNEQFF

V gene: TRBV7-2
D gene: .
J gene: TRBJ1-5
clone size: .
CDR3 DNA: TGTGCCAGCAGCTTAGCTGAGATGCGGCAGCCCCAGCATTTT
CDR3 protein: CASSLAEMRQPQHF

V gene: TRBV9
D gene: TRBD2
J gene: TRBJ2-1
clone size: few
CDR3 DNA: TGTGCCAGCAGCGTAAAGGTAGCGGGGAGTGAGCAGTTCTTC
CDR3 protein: CASSVKVAGSEQFF

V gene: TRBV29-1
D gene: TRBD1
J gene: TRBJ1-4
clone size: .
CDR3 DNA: TGCAGCGTCGCCTCGGGGACAGGGGGTGAAAAACTGTTTTTT
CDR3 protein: CSVASGTGGEKLFF

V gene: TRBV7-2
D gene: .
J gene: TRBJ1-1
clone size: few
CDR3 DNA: TGTGCCAGCAGCTTTTCGGGGGGCAAGGACACTGAAGCTTTCTTT
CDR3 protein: CASSFSGGKDTEAFF

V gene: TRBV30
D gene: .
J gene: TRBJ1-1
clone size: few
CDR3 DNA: TGTGCCTGGAGCGATACAAGGGGGGGCTCCTCATTTGAAGCTTTCTTT
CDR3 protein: CAWSDTRGGSSFEAFF

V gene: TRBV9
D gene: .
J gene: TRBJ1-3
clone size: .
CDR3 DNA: TGTGCCAGCAGCGTAGGGTTGCTGAGCTCTGGAAACACCATATATTTT
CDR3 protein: CASSVGLLSSGNTIYF

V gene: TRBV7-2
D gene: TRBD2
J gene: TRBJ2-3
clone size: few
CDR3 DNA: TGTGCCAGCAGCTGGACTAGCGGGGGGGCGGCAGATACGCAGTATTTT
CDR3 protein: CASSWTSGGAADTQYF

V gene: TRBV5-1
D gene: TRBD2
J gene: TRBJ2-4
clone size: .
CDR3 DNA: TGCACCAGCAGCTTGTGGCAGCGGGGTATAGTTCAGTACTTC
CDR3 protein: CTSSLWQRGIVQYF

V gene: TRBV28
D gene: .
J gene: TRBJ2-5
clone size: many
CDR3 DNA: TGTGCCAGCAGTCCTCACCAGGCACCTCAGACCCAGTACTTC
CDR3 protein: CASSPHQAPQTQYF

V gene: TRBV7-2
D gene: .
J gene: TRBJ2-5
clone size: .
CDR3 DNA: TGTGCCAGCAGCTTACGCGTAGGCCCAGAGACCCAGTACTTC
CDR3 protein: CASSLRVGPETQYF

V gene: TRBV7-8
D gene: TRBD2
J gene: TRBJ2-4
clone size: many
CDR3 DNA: TGTGCCAGCAGCTATAGCGGGGGAGCCAAAAACATTCAGTACTTC
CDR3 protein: CASSYSGGAKNIQYF

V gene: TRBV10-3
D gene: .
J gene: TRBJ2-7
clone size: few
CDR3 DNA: TGTGCCATTCTGAGAGACAGCGGCTCCTACGAGCAGTACTTC
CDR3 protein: CAILRDSGSYEQYF

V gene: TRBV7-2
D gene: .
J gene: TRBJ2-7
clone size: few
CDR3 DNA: TGTGCCAGCAGCCCACAGCCAGGGATGCTTTACGAGCAGTACTTC
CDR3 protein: CASSPQPGMLYEQYF

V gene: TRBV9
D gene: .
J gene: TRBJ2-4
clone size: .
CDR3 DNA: TGTGCCAGCAGCGTAGGGGTGGTAAGCCCCGTGGATCAGTACTTC
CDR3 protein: CASSVGVVSPVDQYF

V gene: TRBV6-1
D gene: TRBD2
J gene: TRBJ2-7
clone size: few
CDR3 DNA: TGTGCCAGCATCAGGTCGCGGGGGGCCAACGAGCAGTACTTC
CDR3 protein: CASIRSRGANEQYF

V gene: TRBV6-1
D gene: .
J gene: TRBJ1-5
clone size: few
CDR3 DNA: TGTGCCAGCAGCTTCCAGGATCATAGCAATCAGCCCCAGCATTTT
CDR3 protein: CASSFQDHSNQPQHF

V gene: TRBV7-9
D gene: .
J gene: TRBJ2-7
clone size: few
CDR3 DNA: TGTGCCAGCAGCTTCGACCCCGGGGGGCTCGGCTACGAGCAGTACTTC
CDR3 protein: CASSFDPGGLGYEQYF

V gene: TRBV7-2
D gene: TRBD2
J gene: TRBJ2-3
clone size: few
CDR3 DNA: TGTGCCAGCAGCCGAGAGGCTAGCGGGGGGGACGATACGCAGTATTTT
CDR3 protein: CASSREASGGDDTQYF

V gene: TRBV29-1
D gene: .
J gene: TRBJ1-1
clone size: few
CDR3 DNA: TGCAGCGTGGTCTCCGGGGTAAACACTGAAGCTTTCTTT
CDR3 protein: CSVVSGVNTEAFF

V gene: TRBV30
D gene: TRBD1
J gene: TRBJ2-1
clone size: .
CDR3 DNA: TGTGCCTGGAGTTATGGGACAGCCGACAATGAGCAGTTCTTC
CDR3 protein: CAWSYGTADNEQFF

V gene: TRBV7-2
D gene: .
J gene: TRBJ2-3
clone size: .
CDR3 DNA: TGTGCCAGCAGCCCACCCTCAGTTGATACGCAGTATTTT
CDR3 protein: CASSPPSVDTQYF

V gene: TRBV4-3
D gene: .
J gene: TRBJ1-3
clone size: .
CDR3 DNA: TGCGCCAGCAGCCAAAGTGCTGGAAACACCATATATTTT
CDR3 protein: CASSQSAGNTIYF